This TCR beta chain was captured by sequencing in a study of cytomegalovirus exposure and HLA in healthy donors. Regarding the study as a whole: Researchers reported from a later analysis that most CMV-associated TCR beta chains appeared HLA-restricted.

PCR involved 60 Vbeta and 13 Jbeta primers. This table comes from immunoSEQ multiplex PCR, and its TCRdb copy is limited to in-frame clones, with some not included. The table has 150,000 to 200,000 clones, about four fifths seen once. The V gene lost 0 bases and the J gene lost 14 bases, with 11 bases spanning the gap. CDR3 length: 12 residues. From germline, CDR1 is GTSNPN and CDR2 SVGIG (reference sequence). In regard to this clone: What it binds is unknown.

The sample taken for sequencing was PBMCs. The clonotype comes from a woman in her thirties in good health and CMV-seronegative. V is TRBV30 and J is TRBJ1-6; D remains unclear. The CDR3, as DNA: TGTGCCTGGAGTGTTGATAGATCATCCCTCCACTTT. Translated: CAWSVDRSSLHF.